What follows is one TCR beta chain and its context. Its antigen is not known. TCRdb keeps only in-frame clones here, not all; method: immunoSEQ multiplex PCR. Seen here are tens of thousands of clones, about 94% observed once, and the top ten hold roughly 0.53%. The data stem from a study of graft-versus-host responses after intestinal transplantation. Overall study findings and caveats: Some GvH clones were seen earlier in gut or blood, suggesting intestinal origin.

Trimming took off 3 bases at V and 1 base at J, with 11 bases between the two ends. CDR1 SGHTS and CDR2 YDEGEE come from the germline V gene. This CDR3 spans 15 amino acids. This rearrangement joins TRBV5-8 to TRBJ1-5; tentatively, D is TRBD1 (6 bases). This TCR was sampled from a human donor who received an intestinal transplant. The sequences come from unstimulated CD8+ T cells sorted from spleen or lymph node cells, collected before intestinal transplant. CDR3 sequence reads: CASSSGETSNQPQHF. The CDR3 DNA follows: TGTGCCAGCAGCTCAGGGGAAACAAGCAATCAGCCCCAGCATTTT.